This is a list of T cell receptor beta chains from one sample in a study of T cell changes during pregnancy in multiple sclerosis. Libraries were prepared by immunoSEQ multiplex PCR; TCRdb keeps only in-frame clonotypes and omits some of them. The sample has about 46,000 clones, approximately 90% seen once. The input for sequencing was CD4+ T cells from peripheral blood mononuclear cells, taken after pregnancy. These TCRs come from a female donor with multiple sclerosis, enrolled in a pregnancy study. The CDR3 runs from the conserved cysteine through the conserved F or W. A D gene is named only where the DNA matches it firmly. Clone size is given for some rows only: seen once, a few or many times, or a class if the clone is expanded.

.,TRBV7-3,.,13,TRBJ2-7,TGTGCCAGCAGCCTCAGGGCGCGGGGCGAGCAGTACTTC,CASSLRARGEQYF
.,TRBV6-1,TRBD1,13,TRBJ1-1,TGTGCCAGCCGGGACAGGGCCCCAACTGAAGCTTTCTTT,CASRDRAPTEAFF
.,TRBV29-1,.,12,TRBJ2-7,TGCAGCGTTAAGGACAGCTACTACGAGCAGTACTTC,CSVKDSYYEQYF
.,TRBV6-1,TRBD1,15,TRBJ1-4,TGTGCCAGCGGACCCGGGACAGTTAATAATGAAAAACTGTTTTTT,CASGPGTVNNEKLFF
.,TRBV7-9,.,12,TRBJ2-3,TGTGCCAGCGGAGGGGGCACAAATACGCAGTATTTT,CASGGGTNTQYF
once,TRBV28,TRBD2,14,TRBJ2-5,TGTGCCACCGCTGGCGGGGGGTACCAAGAGACCCAGTACTTC,CATAGGGYQETQYF
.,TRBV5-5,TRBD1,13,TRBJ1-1,TGTGCCAGTGCGGGACAGGACTACACTGAAGCTTTCTTT,CASAGQDYTEAFF
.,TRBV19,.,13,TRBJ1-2,TGTGCCAGCCGAGAGAGGGGGAACTATGGCTACACCTTC,CASRERGNYGYTF
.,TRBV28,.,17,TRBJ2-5,TGTGCTACAGAGGGCCAATGGAGGGAGTACCATCAAGAGACCCAGTACTTC,CATEGQWREYHQETQYF
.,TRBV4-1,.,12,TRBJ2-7,TGCGCCAGCAGCCAAGAATTGAGAGAGCAGTACTTC,CASSQELREQYF
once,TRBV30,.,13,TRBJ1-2,TGTGCCTGGAGTGAGGACAGATACTATGGCTACACCTTC,CAWSEDRYYGYTF
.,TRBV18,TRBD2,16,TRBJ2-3,TGTGCCAGCTCAGAACTAGCGGGACGTAACACAGATACGCAGTATTTT,CASSELAGRNTDTQYF
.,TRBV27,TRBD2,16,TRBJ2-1,TGTGCCAGCAGCAGACTGGGTAGGACTAGCCTCAATGAGCAGTTCTTC,CASSRLGRTSLNEQFF
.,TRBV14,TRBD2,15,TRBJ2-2,TGTGCCAGCAGCCGGACGGGAGGGCCTACCGGGGAGCTGTTTTTT,CASSRTGGPTGELFF
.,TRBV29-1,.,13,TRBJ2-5,TGCAGCGTTAGGGGAAGGTTGGGGGAGACCCAGTACTTC,CSVRGRLGETQYF
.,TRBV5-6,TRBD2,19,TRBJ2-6,TGTGCCAGCAGCTTTTGGGCTAGCGGGAGTCGTTCTGGGGCCAACGTCCTGACTTTC,CASSFWASGSRSGANVLTF
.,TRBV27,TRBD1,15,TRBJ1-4,TGTGCCAGCAGTTTGACAGGGATGCGAAGTGAAAAACTGTTTTTT,CASSLTGMRSEKLFF
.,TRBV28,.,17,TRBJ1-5,TGTGCCAGCAGTTTGGGGTCGGGAGGCTCGAGCAATCAGCCCCAGCATTTT,CASSLGSGGSSNQPQHF
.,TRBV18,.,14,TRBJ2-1,TGTGCCAGCTCACCCCCTGGGCGGGGAACTGAGCAGTTCTTC,CASSPPGRGTEQFF
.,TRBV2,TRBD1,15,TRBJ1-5,TGTGCCAGCAGTCAGGACAGGGTGAGCAATCAGCCCCAGCATTTT,CASSQDRVSNQPQHF
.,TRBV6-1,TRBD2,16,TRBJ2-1,TGTGCCAGCAGTGAAAGCGGCGGGAGCTCCTACAATGAGCAGTTCTTC,CASSESGGSSYNEQFF
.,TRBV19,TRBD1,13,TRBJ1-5,TGTGCCAGTAGCCGGGACAGGGAGAGTCCCCAGCATTTT,CASSRDRESPQHF
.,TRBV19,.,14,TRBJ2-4,TGTGCCAGTAGTCAGCCCGGGGCCAAAAACATTCAGTACTTC,CASSQPGAKNIQYF
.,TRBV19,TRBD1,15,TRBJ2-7,TGTGCCAGCAGGCCAGGGACAGGCGTAACCTACGAGCAGTACTTC,CASRPGTGVTYEQYF
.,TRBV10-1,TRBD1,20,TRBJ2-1,TGCGCCAGCAAGCTAACCCCGGGACAGGGGGCCGTTAGCCACTACAATGAGCAGTTCTTC,CASKLTPGQGAVSHYNEQFF
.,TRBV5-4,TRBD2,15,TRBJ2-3,TGTGCCAGCAGCTCCGCGCGGGAGTTCACAGATACGCAGTATTTT,CASSSAREFTDTQYF
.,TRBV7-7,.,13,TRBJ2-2,TGTGCCAGCAGCTTAACAGAGACCGGGGAGCTGTTTTTT,CASSLTETGELFF
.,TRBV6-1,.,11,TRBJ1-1,TGTGCCAGCAGGCTAAACACTGAAGCTTTCTTT,CASRLNTEAFF
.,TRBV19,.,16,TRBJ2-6,TGTGCCAGTAGAAAGAGACAGGAACCTGGGGCCAACGTCCTGACTTTC,CASRKRQEPGANVLTF
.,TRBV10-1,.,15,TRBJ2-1,TGCGCCAGCAGTGGGTTACTAGCTAGCTACAATGAGCAGTTCTTC,CASSGLLASYNEQFF
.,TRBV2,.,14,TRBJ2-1,TGTGCCAGCAGTGTGTACCGGCGGAGCGATGAGCAGTTCTTC,CASSVYRRSDEQFF
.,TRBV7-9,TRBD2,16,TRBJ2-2,TGTGCCAGCAGCTTAGCCCTAGCGGGTACCACCGGGGAGCTGTTTTTT,CASSLALAGTTGELFF
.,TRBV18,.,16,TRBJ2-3,TGTGCCAGCTCACCGCGTATGCGCGGGGAGAAAGATACGCAGTATTTT,CASSPRMRGEKDTQYF
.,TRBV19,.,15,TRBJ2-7,TGTGCCAGTAGTATCCTTCTAGGAGCGACAGCCGAGCAGTACTTC,CASSILLGATAEQYF
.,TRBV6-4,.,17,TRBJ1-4,TGTGCCAGAAGAACCCCGAAGAGACACCATATTAATGAAAAACTGTTTTTT,CARRTPKRHHINEKLFF
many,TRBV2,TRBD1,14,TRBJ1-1,TGTGCCAGCAGCCTAAGACAGGGGGCCCCTGAAGCTTTCTTT,CASSLRQGAPEAFF